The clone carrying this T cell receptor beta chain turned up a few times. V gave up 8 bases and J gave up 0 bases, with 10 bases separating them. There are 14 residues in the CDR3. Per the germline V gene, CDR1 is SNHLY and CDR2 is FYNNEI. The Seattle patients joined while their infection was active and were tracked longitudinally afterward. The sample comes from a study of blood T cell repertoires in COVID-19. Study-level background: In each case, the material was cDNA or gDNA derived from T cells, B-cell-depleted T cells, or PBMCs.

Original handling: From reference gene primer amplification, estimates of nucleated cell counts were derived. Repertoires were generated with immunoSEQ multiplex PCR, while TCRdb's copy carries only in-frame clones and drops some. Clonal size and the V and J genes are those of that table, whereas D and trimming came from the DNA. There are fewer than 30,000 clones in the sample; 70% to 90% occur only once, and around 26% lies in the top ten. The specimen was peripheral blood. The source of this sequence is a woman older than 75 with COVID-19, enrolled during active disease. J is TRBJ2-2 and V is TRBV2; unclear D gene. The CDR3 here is CASAAPSNTGELFF. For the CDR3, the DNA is TGTGCCAGCGCGGCTCCCTCGAACACCGGGGAGCTGTTTTTT.